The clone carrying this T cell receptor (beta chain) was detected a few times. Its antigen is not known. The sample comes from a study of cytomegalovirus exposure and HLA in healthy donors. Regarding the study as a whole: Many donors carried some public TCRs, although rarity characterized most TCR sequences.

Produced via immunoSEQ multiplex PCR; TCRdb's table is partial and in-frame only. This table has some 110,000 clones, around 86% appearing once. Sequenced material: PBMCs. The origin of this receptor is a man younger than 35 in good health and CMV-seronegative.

The CDR3 sequence: CASSLNYRENEQYF. Here the CDR3 DNA reads TGTGCCAGCTCACTCAACTACAGGGAGAACGAGCAGTACTTC. The chain is built from TRBV18 and TRBJ2-7, with D tentatively TRBD1 (6 bases). The CDR3 length is 14 residues. Trimming removed 4 bases at V and 5 bases at J, with 15 bases between. The germline CDR1 and CDR2 sequences are KGHSH and LQKENI.